This entry is about one T cell receptor beta chain. The CDR3 is 13 amino acids. Between the trimmed V and J ends, which lost 2 bases and 3 bases, there was a span of 8 bases. Germline assignment: CDR1 SGHRS and CDR2 YFSETQ. This sample stems from a study of control samples from healthy donors and cancer patients. The assay was immunoSEQ multiplex PCR, and TCRdb's table has in-frame clones only and misses some. The sample includes about 89,000 clones, roughly 84% of them seen just once. This chain joins TRBV5-1 and TRBJ1-2; no reliable D call. The material sequenced was blood. The receptor comes from a woman aged 40 to 50 in good health. This CDR3 is CASSFGLDYGYTF. DNA of the CDR3: TGCGCCAGCAGCTTTGGTCTGGACTATGGCTACACCTTC.